The 17 T cell receptor beta chains below were found in one sample sequenced in a study of CD8+ T cells in alopecia areata. The treatment is: oral pan-JAK inhibitor, 5-10 mg twice daily. Following extraction, RNA underwent reverse transcription to cDNA, which served as the sequencing template. Method: immunoSEQ multiplex PCR; TCRdb's copy keeps in-frame clones and lacks some. Of approximately 190,000 clones detected, roughly 64% appear once; the ten largest clones hold about 5%. Sequencing used CD4+ T cells sorted from blood, obtained at week 24, from a patient treated with tofacitinib. The receptors here all came from a human donor with alopecia areata.

This clone occurred once. The chain couples TRBV5-6 to TRBJ1-2; 7 bases align to TRBD1. This CDR3 is 15 amino acids long. The trim removed 1 base at V and 7 bases at J, leaving 10 bases unmatched. The V gene's germline CDR1 is SGHDT and CDR2 YYEEEE. The CDR3 sequence is CASSLRTGGVGGYTF. Here the CDR3 DNA reads TGTGCCAGCAGCTTGAGGACAGGAGGAGTGGGTGGCTACACCTTC.

This clone was detected a few times. The chain employs TRBV9 and TRBJ1-1; possible D gene TRBD1, 6 bases. The CDR3 totals 15 residues. The germline gives CDR1 SGDLS, CDR2 YYNGEE. V was trimmed by 0 bases and J by 1 base, leaving 10 bases between them. In DNA, the CDR3 is TGTGCCAGCAGCGTAGAAGGGGGGTGGAACACTGAAGCTTTCTTT. This encodes CASSVEGGWNTEAFF.

This chain uses TRBV18 with TRBJ2-2; D ambiguous. There are 16 residues in the CDR3. V was shortened by 3 bases and J by 1 base, with 12 bases between the two germline ends. Germline CDR1 and CDR2: KGHSH and LQKENI. The CDR3 DNA is TGTGCCAGCTCACCGGGCCCAGCGATGAACACCGGGGAGCTGTTTTTT. Its translation: CASSPGPAMNTGELFF.

A few counts support this clone. One junction end does not reproduce the germline sequence, and a read error may be involved. The chain joins TRBV7-3 to TRBJ2-2; D gene unclear. CDR1 is SGHTA, CDR2 FQGTGA, per germline. The CDR3 totals 13 residues. CDR3 DNA: TGTGCCAGCAGCACGGACGAACCCGGAGAGCTGTTTTTT. It yields the protein CASSTDEPGELFF.

This clone was counted once. The chain combines TRBV5-1 with TRBJ2-1, with unresolved D. This CDR3 is built from 14 residues. V was cut by 0 bases and J by 9 bases, with 13 bases left in between. Germline loops: CDR1 SGHRS, CDR2 YFSETQ. The CDR3 spells CASSLESYGIEQFF. The CDR3 DNA sequence: TGCGCCAGCAGCTTGGAATCGTATGGGATTGAGCAGTTCTTC.

This chain connects TRBV28 to TRBJ1-5; D unclear. Trimming took 5 bases from V and 3 from J, leaving 5 bases between them. Germline CDR1 MDHEN, CDR2 SYDVKM. The CDR3 is made up of 12 amino acids. CDR3 in amino acids: CASSRSNQPQHF. The CDR3 nucleotides read TGTGCCAGCAGTCGATCCAATCAGCCCCAGCATTTT.

V is TRBV28 and J is TRBJ1-1; 7 bases agree with TRBD1. With V trimmed by 7 bases and J by 6 bases, 8 bases remained unmatched. CDR3 length: 13 residues. The germline CDR1 and CDR2 sequences are MDHEN and SYDVKM. CDR3 protein: CASTEQGRAEAFF. DNA for the CDR3: TGTGCCAGCACCGAACAGGGGAGGGCTGAAGCTTTCTTT.

This clone was picked up a small number of times. The chain uses TRBV19 and TRBJ2-7, with a possible D match to TRBD1 (6 bases). Germline assignment: CDR1 LNHDA and CDR2 SQIVND (reference sequence). This CDR3 has 14 residues. The V end lost 1 base, the J end lost 4 bases, and 11 bases lay between the germline ends. The CDR3 is CASSIAGDEYEQYF. In DNA form, the CDR3 reads TGTGCCAGTAGTATAGCAGGGGACGAATACGAGCAGTACTTC.

V usage is TRBV7-9 and J usage is TRBJ2-6; 7 nucleotides align to TRBD1. This CDR3 is 17 amino acids long. V gave up 5 bases and J gave up 0 bases; unmatched junction bases: 7. Germline V CDR1 and CDR2: SEHNR, FQNEAQ (reference sequence). Here the CDR3 reads CASSTGAGISGANVLTF. CDR3 sequence (DNA): TGTGCCAGCAGCACAGGGGCAGGGATCTCTGGGGCCAACGTCCTGACTTTC. Based on the CDR3 plus reference TRBV7-9 and TRBJ2-6, the full variable domain is DTGVSQNPRHKITKRGQNVTFRCDPISEHNRLYWYRQTLGQGPEFLTYFQNEAQLEKSRLLSDRFSAERPKGSFSTLEIQRTEQGDSAMYLCASSTGAGISGANVLTFGAGSRLTVL.

This clone was detected only once. V usage is TRBV7-2 and J usage is TRBJ1-5; possibly TRBD1 for D (6 bases). The CDR3 length is 15 residues. CDR1 is SGHTA and CDR2 is FQGNSA in the germline V gene. The V end was cut by 5 bases, the J end by 7 bases, with 18 bases between. This chain's CDR3 is CASSPQTGQGQPQHF. In DNA, the CDR3 is TGTGCCAGCAGCCCGCAGACAGGTCAGGGGCAGCCCCAGCATTTT.

The V gene is TRBV7-2, the J gene TRBJ1-1; no definite D call. Germline V lookup: CDR1 SGHTA, CDR2 FQGNSA. This CDR3 region has 13 residues. Trimming took off 5 bases at V and 6 bases at J, with 13 bases between the two ends. CDR3 nucleotides: TGTGCCAGCAGCCCGCAGGCTAGGGCTGAAGCTTTCTTT. Its translation is CASSPQARAEAFF.

The chain recombines TRBV18 with TRBJ1-5; 8 positions agree with TRBD1. The ends lost 3 bases at V and 5 bases at J; junction bases unmatched: 9. The CDR3 sequence is 16 residues long. Germline CDR1 and CDR2: KGHSH and LQKENI. The CDR3: CASSPNRGQGDQPQHF. The CDR3 DNA reads TGTGCCAGCTCACCGAATCGAGGACAGGGAGATCAGCCCCAGCATTTT.

A single count supports this clone. J is TRBJ2-7 and V is TRBV25-1; TRBD2 is a possible D gene (6 bases). Germline V gene lookup returns CDR1 MGHDK and CDR2 SYGVNS. Trimming cost V 6 bases and J 3 bases, with 15 bases left between them. The CDR3 totals 14 residues. The CDR3 sequence: CASSTGQGGYEQYF. CDR3 coding DNA: TGTGCCAGCAGCACGGGGCAGGGAGGCTACGAGCAGTACTTC.

This chain joins TRBV9 and TRBJ2-5, with TRBD2 matching over 9 bases. CDR3 size: 16 residues. Trimming removed 4 bases from V and 3 bases from J; junction bases left unmatched: 10. Germline CDR1 SGDLS, CDR2 YYNGEE. This chain's CDR3 is CASSPLAAGGEETQYF. DNA of the CDR3: TGTGCCAGCAGCCCGCTGGCGGCGGGAGGGGAAGAGACCCAGTACTTC.

The chain has TRBV30 and TRBJ1-1, with D uncertain. This CDR3 is built from 13 residues. Germline loops: CDR1 GTSNPN, CDR2 SVGIG (reference sequence). V was clipped by 3 bases and J by 0 bases, with 8 bases between them. Here the CDR3 reads CAWRLAMNTEAFF. As DNA, the CDR3 is TGTGCCTGGAGGCTAGCCATGAACACTGAAGCTTTCTTT. Supplemented by reference TRBV30 and TRBJ1-1, the full variable domain reads SQTIHQWPATLVQPVGSPLSLECTVEGTSNPNLYWYRQAAGRGLQLLFYSVGIGQISSEVPQNLSASRPQDRQFILSSKKLLLSDSGFYLCAWRLAMNTEAFFGQGTRLTVV.

In its sample, this clone was seen a few times. V gene TRBV6-5 combines with J gene TRBJ2-7; 8 nucleotides align to TRBD2. The germline V gene encodes CDR1 MNHEY and CDR2 SVGAGI. Trimming cost V 0 bases and J 4 bases; bases outside gene matches: 5. The CDR3 sequence is 15 residues long. In DNA form, the CDR3 reads TGTGCCAGCAGTTACTCGAACCAGCGGGGGTACGAGCAGTACTTC. Amino acid sequence: CASSYSNQRGYEQYF.

The rearrangement joins TRBV4-1 to TRBJ2-5; 8 bases fit TRBD2. The CDR3 covers 16 residues. V trimming: 8 bases; J trimming: 4 bases; junction bases outside the gene matches: 15. The V gene's germline CDR1 is MGHRA and CDR2 YSYEKL. CDR3: CASGSGVEAIRETQYF. The CDR3 nucleotides are TGCGCCAGCGGTAGCGGGGTCGAGGCAATAAGAGAGACCCAGTACTTC.